These T cell receptor beta chains were read from a single sample in a study of early T cells in non-severe SARS-CoV-2 infection. TCRdb processed the 5' RACE reads anew with MiXCR; each CDR3 protein has one entry. The sample includes around 46,000 distinct CDR3 sequences, 5.5% to 6.5% of them seen just once. Sequencing used whole blood. The receptor source for this set is an adult who was a healthcare worker with PCR-confirmed SARS-CoV-2 infection or an uninfected control (not recorded which). CDR3s include the opening cysteine and the closing phenylalanine or tryptophan. The D gene is left open where the match is weak. Clone size is given for some rows only: seen once, a few or many times, or a class if the clone is expanded.

v_gene: TRBV10-3; len: 13; abundance: many; j_gene: TRBJ1-1; d_gene: .; CDR3nt: TGTGCCATTCTAAATCAGACAGAAGGGCGCGCTTTCTTT; CDR3aa: CAILNQTEGRAFF
v_gene: TRBV7-6; len: 13; abundance: medium-sized; j_gene: TRBJ2-1; d_gene: .; CDR3nt: TGTGCCAGCAGCCCACCCTCGTCTGTTGAGCAGTTCTTC; CDR3aa: CASSPPSSVEQFF
v_gene: TRBV20-1; len: 14; abundance: few; j_gene: TRBJ1-2; d_gene: TRBD1; CDR3nt: TGCAGTGCTAGTCCCCAACAGGGGGCGGGCGGCTACACCTTC; CDR3aa: CSASPQQGAGGYTF
v_gene: TRBV29-1; len: 13; abundance: .; j_gene: TRBJ2-1; d_gene: .; CDR3nt: TGCAGCGGACGGGAGTGGGGCGAAAATGAGCAGTTCTTC; CDR3aa: CSGREWGENEQFF
v_gene: TRBV12-5; len: 15; abundance: .; j_gene: TRBJ2-2; d_gene: .; CDR3nt: TGTGCTAGTGGCCGATATGGGGCCAAGACCGGGGAGCTGTTTTTT; CDR3aa: CASGRYGAKTGELFF
v_gene: TRBV4-3; len: 16; abundance: many; j_gene: TRBJ2-3; d_gene: .; CDR3nt: TGCGCCAGCAGCCAAGACCCAGACCCTTACACAGATACGCAGTATTTT; CDR3aa: CASSQDPDPYTDTQYF
v_gene: TRBV6-5; len: 11; abundance: many; j_gene: TRBJ2-3; d_gene: .; CDR3nt: TGTGCCACCCTAGACTTCAATACGCAGTATTTT; CDR3aa: CATLDFNTQYF
v_gene: TRBV20-1; len: 13; abundance: many; j_gene: TRBJ2-3; d_gene: .; CDR3nt: TGCAGTGCCTGGACAGCCTCGCGGGATACGCAGTATTTT; CDR3aa: CSAWTASRDTQYF
v_gene: TRBV7-9; len: 15; abundance: many; j_gene: TRBJ1-1; d_gene: .; CDR3nt: TGTGCCAGCAGCTTATGGGGGGCGGAAGTCACTGAAGCTTTCTTT; CDR3aa: CASSLWGAEVTEAFF
v_gene: TRBV7-2; len: 16; abundance: many; j_gene: TRBJ2-1; d_gene: .; CDR3nt: TGTGCCAGCAGCTCAATCCCGGGAGTATCCTACAATGAGCAGTTCTTC; CDR3aa: CASSSIPGVSYNEQFF